This T cell receptor (beta chain) comes out of a study of blood T cell repertoires in COVID-19. Sequenced by immunoSEQ multiplex PCR; TCRdb stores in-frame clones only, minus some. The data show roughly 150,000 clones, with 75% to 85% seen just once and roughly 7.9% held by the top ten. Germline V lookup: CDR1 SNHLY, CDR2 FYNNEI. The length of the CDR3 is 14 residues. The V end lost 8 bases, the J end lost 7 bases, and 18 bases lay between the germline ends. This clone was seen once. What was sequenced was peripheral blood. J is TRBJ1-5 and V is TRBV2; possibly TRBD1 for D (5 bases). The receptor's source is a woman in her forties or fifties in a cohort sampled during active or convalescent COVID-19. The CDR3 region is CASAGRGSRQPQHF. DNA for the CDR3: TGTGCCAGCGCAGGGAGGGGAAGTAGGCAGCCCCAGCATTTT.